These 17 T cell receptor beta chains were all obtained from the same sample, sequenced in a study of T cells expressing NK-cell markers. Reprocessing the 5' RACE reads, TCRdb reports a single entry for every CDR3 protein and omits DNA. The sample data list about 260,000 distinct CDR3 sequences. The sequenced material came from blood T cells: a sorted CD56 or NKG2C T cell subset, CD4+ or CD8+ T cells, or bulk PBMC T cells (not recorded which). These TCRs come from a woman aged 18 to 69 in good health.

V is TRBV7-3 and J is TRBJ2-3. The CDR3 consists of 13 residues. The germline gives CDR1 SGHTA, CDR2 FQGTGA. The CDR3 sequence is CASSLRPTDTQYF.

The rearrangement uses TRBV5-4 and TRBJ2-1; lacking DNA, the TRBD2 call made by TCRdb goes unchecked. Germline loops: CDR1 SGHNT, CDR2 YYREEE (reference sequence). There are 15 residues in the CDR3. CDR3 sequence: CASRDGLATYNEQFF.

The genes are TRBV20-1 and TRBJ2-3; checking the TCRdb D call of TRBD2 is not possible without DNA. The germline CDR1 and CDR2 sequences are DFQATT and SNEGSKA (reference sequence). This CDR3 is built from 15 residues. The CDR3 is CSARPGGVGTDTQYF.

The chain is built from TRBV6-1 and TRBJ2-5; as DNA is missing, the TRBD1 call by TCRdb cannot be tested. This CDR3 has 16 residues. Germline assignment: CDR1 MNHNS and CDR2 SASEGT. CDR3 residues: CASNQGTAGGVETQYF.

The V call is TRBV20-1, the J call TRBJ2-2; TCRdb picks TRBD2, but there is no DNA to check that call. There are 15 residues in the CDR3. Germline V gene sequence: CDR1 DFQATT, CDR2 SNEGSKA (reference sequence). The CDR3 region is CSAPGLVKPAGELFF.

The chain employs TRBV10-2 and TRBJ2-1. CDR1 and CDR2 (germline): WSHSY, SAAADI. The CDR3 has 11 residues. CDR3 loop: CAARGFNEQFF.

The V call is TRBV6-2 or TRBV6-3, the J call TRBJ2-7; lacking DNA, the TRBD2 call made by TCRdb goes unchecked. This CDR3 has 15 residues. Looked up from germline, CDR1 is MNHEY and CDR2 is SVGEGT. CDR3 region: CASSYRAAGPLEQYF.

The chain employs TRBV20-1 and TRBJ1-6; TCRdb selects TRBD1, and the lack of DNA leaves this call unchecked. Germline CDR1 and CDR2: DFQATT and SNEGSKA (reference sequence). This CDR3 has 16 amino acids. CDR3 sequence reads: CSARSGGSSYNSPLHF.

The CDR3 loop reads CSVGLAGGPETQYF. The rearrangement uses TRBV29-1 and TRBJ2-5; TCRdb reports TRBD2, a call that lacks DNA to check it against. This CDR3 comprises 14 residues. Germline V gene lookup returns CDR1 SQVTM and CDR2 ANQGSEA.

V is TRBV28 and J is TRBJ1-1. The CDR3 extends over 14 amino acids. CDR1 and CDR2 from the germline V gene are MDHEN and SYDVKM. CDR3 residues: CASSSPSSNTEAFF.

V usage is TRBV5-5 and J usage is TRBJ1-3; TCRdb lists TRBD1, though no DNA is available to test this call. Per germline, CDR1 SGHKS and CDR2 YYEKEE (reference sequence). CDR3 size: 15 residues. The CDR3 sequence is CASSFDSPSGNTIYF.

The V gene is TRBV27, the J gene TRBJ2-1; TCRdb returns TRBD1, unconfirmable since there is no DNA. The germline V gene encodes CDR1 MNHEY and CDR2 SMNVEV (reference sequence). This CDR3 has 15 residues. CDR3 protein: CASSFLSTGEGEQFF.

The CDR3 loop reads CASSRTDAYEQYF. The V gene is TRBV18, the J gene TRBJ2-7. Germline V CDR1 and CDR2: KGHSH, LQKENI. The CDR3 totals 13 residues.

J is TRBJ2-1 and V is TRBV28; TCRdb returns TRBD1, unconfirmable since there is no DNA. CDR3 length: 14 amino acids. Per the germline V gene, CDR1 is MDHEN and CDR2 is SYDVKM. The CDR3 reads CASSIRGTLNEQFF.

This chain joins TRBV19 and TRBJ1-1; no DNA is available, so the TRBD1 call from TCRdb remains unchecked. The CDR3 covers 15 residues. CDR1 and CDR2 (germline): LNHDA, SQIVND (reference sequence). The CDR3 is CASSLTGQGSTEAFF.

V gene TRBV3-1 combines with J gene TRBJ1-5; the D call of TRBD1 rests on TCRdb alone, since no DNA is present to check it. Germline V lookup: CDR1 LGHDT, CDR2 YNNKEL (reference sequence). This CDR3 has 13 amino acids. This chain's CDR3 is CASSQGTFQPQHF. The full variable domain, in which reference TRBV3-1 and TRBJ1-5 provide the parts outside the CDR3, is DTAVSQTPKYLVTQMGNDKSIKCEQNLGHDTMYWYKQDSKKFLKIMFSYNNKELIINETVPNRFSPKSPDKAHLNLHINSLELGDSAVYFCASSQGTFQPQHFGDGTRLSIL.

V and J are TRBV5-1 and TRBJ1-4; the TRBD1 assignment by TCRdb is unverifiable without DNA. This CDR3 spans 16 amino acids. Per the germline V gene, CDR1 is SGHRS and CDR2 is YFSETQ. The CDR3 sequence is CASSLVSGATNEKLFF.